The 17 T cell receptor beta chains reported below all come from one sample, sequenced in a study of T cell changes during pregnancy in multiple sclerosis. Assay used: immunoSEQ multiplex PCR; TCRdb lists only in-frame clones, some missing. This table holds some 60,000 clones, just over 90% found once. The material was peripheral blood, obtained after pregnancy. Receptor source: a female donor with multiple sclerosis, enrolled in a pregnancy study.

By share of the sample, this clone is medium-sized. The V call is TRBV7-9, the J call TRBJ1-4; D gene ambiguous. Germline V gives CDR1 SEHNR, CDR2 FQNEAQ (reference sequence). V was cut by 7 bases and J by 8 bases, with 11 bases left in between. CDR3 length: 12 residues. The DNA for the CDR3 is TGTGCCAGCACTCGGGTTTCCGAAAAACTGTTTTTT. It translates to CASTRVSEKLFF.

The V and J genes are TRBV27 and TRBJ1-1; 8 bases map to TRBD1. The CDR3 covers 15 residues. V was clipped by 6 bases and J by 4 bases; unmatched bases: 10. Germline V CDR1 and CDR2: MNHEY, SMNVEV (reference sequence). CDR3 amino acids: CASRGQQGVGTEAFF. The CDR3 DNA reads TGTGCCAGCAGGGGTCAACAGGGGGTGGGCACTGAAGCTTTCTTT.

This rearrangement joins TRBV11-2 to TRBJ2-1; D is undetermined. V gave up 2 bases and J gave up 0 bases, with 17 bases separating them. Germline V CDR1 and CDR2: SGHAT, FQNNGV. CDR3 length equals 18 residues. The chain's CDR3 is CASSLLAWSASSYNEQFF. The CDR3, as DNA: TGTGCCAGCAGCTTATTAGCTTGGTCAGCCAGCTCCTACAATGAGCAGTTCTTC. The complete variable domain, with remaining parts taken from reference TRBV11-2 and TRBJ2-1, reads EAGVAQSPRYKIIEKRQSVAFWCNPISGHATLYWYQQILGQGPKLLIQFQNNGVVDDSQLPKDRFSAERLKGVDSTLKIQPAKLEDSAVYLCASSLLAWSASSYNEQFFGPGTRLTVL.

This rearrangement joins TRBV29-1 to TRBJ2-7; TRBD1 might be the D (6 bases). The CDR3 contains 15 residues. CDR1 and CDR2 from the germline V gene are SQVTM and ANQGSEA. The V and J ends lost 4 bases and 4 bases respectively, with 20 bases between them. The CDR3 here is CSVGMTGAQLYEQYF. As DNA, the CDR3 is TGCAGCGTTGGCATGACAGGCGCCCAGCTATACGAGCAGTACTTC.

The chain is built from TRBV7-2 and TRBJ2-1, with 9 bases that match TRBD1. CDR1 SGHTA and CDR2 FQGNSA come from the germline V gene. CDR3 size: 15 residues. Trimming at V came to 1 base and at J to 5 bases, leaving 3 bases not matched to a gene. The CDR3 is CASSLGGTGHNEQFF. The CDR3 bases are TGTGCCAGCAGCTTAGGAGGGACAGGGCACAATGAGCAGTTCTTC.

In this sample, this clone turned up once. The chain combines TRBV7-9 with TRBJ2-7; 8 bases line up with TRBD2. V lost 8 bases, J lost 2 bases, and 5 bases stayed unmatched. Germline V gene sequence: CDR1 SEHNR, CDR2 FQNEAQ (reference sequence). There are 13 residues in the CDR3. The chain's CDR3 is CASGFSGAYEQYF. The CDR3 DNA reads TGTGCCAGCGGGTTTAGCGGGGCCTACGAGCAGTACTTC.

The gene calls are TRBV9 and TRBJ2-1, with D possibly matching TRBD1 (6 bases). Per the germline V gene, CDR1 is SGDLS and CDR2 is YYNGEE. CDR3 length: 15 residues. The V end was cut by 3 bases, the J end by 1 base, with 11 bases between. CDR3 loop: CASSARQDSYNEQFF. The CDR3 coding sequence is TGTGCCAGCAGCGCCCGACAGGATTCCTACAATGAGCAGTTCTTC.

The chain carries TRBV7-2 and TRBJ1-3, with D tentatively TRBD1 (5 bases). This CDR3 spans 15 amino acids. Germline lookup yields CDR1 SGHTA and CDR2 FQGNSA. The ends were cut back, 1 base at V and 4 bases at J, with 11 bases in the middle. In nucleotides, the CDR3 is TGTGCCAGCAGCTTAGAAGGGGCCATCGGAAACACCATATATTTT. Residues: CASSLEGAIGNTIYF.

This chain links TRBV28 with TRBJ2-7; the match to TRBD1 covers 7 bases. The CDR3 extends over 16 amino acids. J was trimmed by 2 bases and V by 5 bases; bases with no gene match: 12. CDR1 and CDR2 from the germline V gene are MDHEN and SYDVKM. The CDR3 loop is CASSPDPGTVTYEQYF. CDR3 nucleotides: TGTGCCAGCAGTCCGGATCCTGGGACAGTGACCTACGAGCAGTACTTC.

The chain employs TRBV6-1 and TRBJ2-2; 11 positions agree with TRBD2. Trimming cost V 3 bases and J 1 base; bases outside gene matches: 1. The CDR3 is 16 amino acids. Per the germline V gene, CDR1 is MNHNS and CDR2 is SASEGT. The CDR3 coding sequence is TGTGCCAGCAGTGACGGGACTAGCGGGAACACCGGGGAGCTGTTTTTT. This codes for CASSDGTSGNTGELFF.

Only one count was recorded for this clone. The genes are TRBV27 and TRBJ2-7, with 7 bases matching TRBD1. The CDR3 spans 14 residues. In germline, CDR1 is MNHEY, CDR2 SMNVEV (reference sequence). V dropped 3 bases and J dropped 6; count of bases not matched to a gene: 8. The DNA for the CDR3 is TGTGCCAGCAGTTTTATACAGGGGCATGGCGAGCAGTACTTC. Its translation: CASSFIQGHGEQYF.

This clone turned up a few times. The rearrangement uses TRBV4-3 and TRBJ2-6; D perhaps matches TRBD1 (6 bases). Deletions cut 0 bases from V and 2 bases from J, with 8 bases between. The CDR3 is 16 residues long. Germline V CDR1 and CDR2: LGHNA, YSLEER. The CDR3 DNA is TGCGCCAGCAGCCAAGATGGGGGCGCTGGGGCCAACGTCCTGACTTTC. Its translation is CASSQDGGAGANVLTF.

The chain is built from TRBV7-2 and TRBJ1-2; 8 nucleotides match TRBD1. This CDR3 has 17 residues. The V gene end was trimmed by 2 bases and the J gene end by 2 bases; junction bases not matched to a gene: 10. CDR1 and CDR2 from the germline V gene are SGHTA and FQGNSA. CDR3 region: CASSLRPPGQENYGYTF. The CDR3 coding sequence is TGTGCCAGCAGCTTACGCCCCCCGGGACAGGAAAACTATGGCTACACCTTC.

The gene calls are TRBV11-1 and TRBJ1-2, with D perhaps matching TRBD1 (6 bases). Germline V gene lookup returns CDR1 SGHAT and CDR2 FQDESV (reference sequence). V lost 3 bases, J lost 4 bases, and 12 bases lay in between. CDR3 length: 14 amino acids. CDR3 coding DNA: TGTGCCAGCAGCTTTGGGACATTGGGCTATGGCTACACCTTC. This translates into CASSFGTLGYGYTF.

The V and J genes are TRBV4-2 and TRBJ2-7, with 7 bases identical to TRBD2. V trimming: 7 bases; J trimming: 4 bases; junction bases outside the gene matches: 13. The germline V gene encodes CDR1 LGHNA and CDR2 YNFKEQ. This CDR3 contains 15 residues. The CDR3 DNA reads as TGTGCCAGCACTCCGCGGGGCGGGGGTGGTTACGAGCAGTACTTC. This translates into CASTPRGGGGYEQYF.

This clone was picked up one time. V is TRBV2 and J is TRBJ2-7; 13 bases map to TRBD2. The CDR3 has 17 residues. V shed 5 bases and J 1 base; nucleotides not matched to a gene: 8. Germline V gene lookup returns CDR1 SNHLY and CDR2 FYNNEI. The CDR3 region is CASSPGLAGQGSYEQYF. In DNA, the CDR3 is TGTGCCAGCAGTCCGGGACTAGCGGGACAGGGTTCCTACGAGCAGTACTTC. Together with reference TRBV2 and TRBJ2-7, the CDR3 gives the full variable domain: EPEVTQTPSHQVTQMGQEVILRCVPISNHLYFYWYRQILGQKVEFLVSFYNNEISEKSEIFDDQFSVERPDGSNFTLKIRSTKLEDSAMYFCASSPGLAGQGSYEQYFGPGTRLTVT.

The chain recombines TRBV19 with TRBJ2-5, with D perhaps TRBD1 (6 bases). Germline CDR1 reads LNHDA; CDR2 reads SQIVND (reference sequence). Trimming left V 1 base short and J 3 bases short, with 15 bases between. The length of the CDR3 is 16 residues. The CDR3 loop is CASSIALRTEKETQYF. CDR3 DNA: TGTGCCAGTAGTATAGCGCTTCGGACAGAGAAAGAGACCCAGTACTTC.